Given below is one TCR beta chain in context. Its antigen has not been determined. Per-base quality was not reported, and no clone a single base away is much larger than it. This entry comes from a study of blood T cell repertoires in COVID-19 (dated by TCRdb to 2019 to 2021). At the level of the whole study: The collaborator samples originated in the United States, Italy and Spain and spanned the acute and convalescent phases of COVID-19. The material from the prospective study consisted of cDNA or gDNA derived from T cells, B-cell-depleted T cells, or PBMCs. Subjects who had been exposed to COVID-19, were actively infected with it, or had recovered from it provided the deeply sampled blood TCRbeta repertoires that made up the dataset. The repertoires were released in a freely available public database intended as a resource for research on the immune response to SARS-CoV-2. The samples were drawn from the first 160 participants of the ongoing ImmuneRACE study and from 1,254 subjects provided by 6 global collaborators. The sample metadata nearly always contained a de-identified subject ID, COVID-19 status, age in years and sex. Where available, HLA class I and class II types were obtained from metadata supplied by the sample provider rather than from assay-based typing.

In the prospective study, participants were about 18 to 100 years old, resided in fewer than 25 geographic areas of the United States, and were enrolled through a virtual design. Cohort assignment in the prospective study relied on participant-reported clinical history from a screening survey and a study questionnaire. Recovered participants in ImmuneRACE Cohort 3 were defined by two consecutive negative NP/OP PCR tests, clearance by a healthcare professional, or resolution of symptoms. Mobile phlebotomists in the prospective study collected whole blood, serum and a nasopharyngeal or oropharyngeal swab from every participant. Prospective study participants could optionally give additional blood draws and questionnaires over an approximately 2-month period. Before DNA extraction, prospective study blood samples were shipped either frozen or at room temperature. TCRbeta CDR3 regions were amplified from genomic DNA by means of the immunoSEQ Assay, a bias-controlled multiplex PCR. In the authors' own workflow: The number of nucleated cells in each sample was estimated by amplification of reference gene primers within the assay. Sequence reads were collapsed and filtered to measure the absolute abundance of every unique TCRbeta CDR3 rearrangement. For each sample, productive Simpson clonality was calculated as the square root of Simpson's diversity index over productive rearrangements. TCRdb took over this immuneACCESS table, retaining in-frame rearrangements with V and J assigned. Such tables are incomplete; in checked studies, under half of the missing clones stem from an unresolved V gene, and the remainder is unexplained. V and J calls plus clone size are reproduced from that table; the DNA served to infer D and trimming. This sample is represented by 150,000 to 250,000 clones; 75% to 90% of them were singletons. The ten largest account for around 2% of the sample.

Beyond this particular receptor, the publication reports: The quantity of clinical and demographic metadata differed by source and by participant and was supplied without curation.

The germline V gene specifies SGDLS as CDR1 and YYNGEE as CDR2. Including the terminal cysteine and phenylalanine, the CDR3 comprises 14 residues. The entry retains the CDR3 DNA only, 42 bases that are in frame from base 1. V is pared back by 3 bases and J by 2 bases, with 9 bases lying between the germline termini. The origin of this receptor is a woman in her twenties or thirties who had recovered from COVID-19. This chain is built from TRBV9 and TRBJ1-5; the D gene lacks a confident call. The sequenced sample consisted of PBMCs or T cells enriched from blood (not recorded which). The CDR3 reads as follows: CASSEIGGNQPQHF. DNA sequence: TGTGCCAGCAGCGAAATTGGAGGCAATCAGCCCCAGCATTTT. With the rest looked up from the reference TRBV9 and TRBJ1-5 genes rather than sequenced, the full variable domain is DSGVTQTPKHLITATGQRVTLRCSPRSGDLSVYWYQQSLDQGLQFLIQYYNGEERAKGNILERFSAQQFPDLHSELNLSSLELGDSALYFCASSEIGGNQPQHFGDGTRLSIL.